Presented here are 28 T cell receptor beta chains from one specimen sequenced in a study of cytomegalovirus exposure and HLA in healthy donors. Sequencing was performed with immunoSEQ multiplex PCR; in TCRdb, only in-frame clones are kept and a portion is missing. The sample contains around 180,000 clones, roughly 88% of which appear only once. Input material: PBMCs. Receptor source: a woman between 18 and 29 years old in good health and CMV-seronegative.

The chain recombines TRBV7-6 with TRBJ1-2, with a weak D call TRBD1 (5 bases). Germline-derived CDR1 and CDR2 are SGHVS and FNYEAQ. Trimming cost V 11 bases and J 8 bases, with 21 bases left between them. This CDR3 region has 13 residues. The CDR3 DNA reads as TGTGCCCCCCACGGGGGGTGTTGGGGCGGCTACACCTTC. Its protein is CAPHGGCWGGYTF.

The chain combines TRBV13 with TRBJ2-7, with D possibly being TRBD2 (5 bases). There are 17 residues in the CDR3. The V end was cut by 3 bases, the J end by 0 bases, with 18 bases between. Germline lookup yields CDR1 PRHDT and CDR2 FYEKMQ (reference sequence). The DNA of the CDR3 is TGTGCCAGCAGCTTTTTTGGGAGAAGCGAACCCTCCTACGAGCAGTACTTC. As protein: CASSFFGRSEPSYEQYF.

The chain joins TRBV14 to TRBJ2-7; TRBD2 agrees at 11 bases. Losses at the gene ends were 1 base for V and 2 bases for J; bases not matched to a gene: 1. CDR1 SGHDN and CDR2 FVKESK come from the germline V gene. This CDR3 spans 15 amino acids. The CDR3 loop reads CASSQGLAGPYEQYF. In DNA form, the CDR3 reads TGTGCCAGCAGCCAAGGACTAGCGGGACCCTACGAGCAGTACTTC.

The chain employs TRBV2 and TRBJ1-1, with D maybe TRBD1 (5 bases). The CDR3 contains 15 residues. Looked up from germline, CDR1 is SNHLY and CDR2 is FYNNEI. Trimming shortened V by 2 bases and J by 6 bases, and 16 bases separated the two germline ends. The DNA for the CDR3 is TGTGCCAGCAGTGAATCAGGGTATCTTAACCCTGAAGCTTTCTTT. This codes for CASSESGYLNPEAFF.

The rearrangement links TRBV10-3 to TRBJ2-7; 7 positions agree with TRBD2. The CDR3 length is 14 residues. J gave up 0 bases and V 6 bases, and 5 bases lay outside the gene matches. Looked up from germline, CDR1 is ENHRY and CDR2 is SYGVKD. The CDR3: CAISAGEISYEQYF. CDR3 in DNA: TGTGCCATCAGCGCGGGGGAAATCTCCTACGAGCAGTACTTC.

As DNA, the CDR3 is TGTGCCTGGAGTGTTGAGACACCGGGGGCCAACGTCCTGACTTTC. Amino acid sequence: CAWSVETPGANVLTF. This chain uses TRBV30 with TRBJ2-6; D is ambiguous. V shed 0 bases and J shed 4 bases, with 10 bases lying between them. CDR1 is GTSNPN and CDR2 is SVGIG in the germline V gene (reference sequence). This CDR3 is built from 15 residues.

The chain uses TRBV5-4 and TRBJ2-6; D is undetermined. V gave up 0 bases and J gave up 0 bases, with 7 bases separating them. There are 16 residues in the CDR3. From germline, CDR1 is SGHNT and CDR2 YYREEE (reference sequence). The CDR3 spells CASSLVLRSGANVLTF. CDR3 bases: TGTGCCAGCAGCTTGGTGCTACGCTCTGGGGCCAACGTCCTGACTTTC.

This chain connects TRBV7-3 to TRBJ2-7; TRBD1 is a possible D gene (6 bases). CDR1 and CDR2 (germline): SGHTA, FQGTGA. With 5 bases removed from V and 7 bases from J, the gap between germline ends came to 18 bases. CDR3 length: 14 amino acids. The CDR3 protein is CASSPAPIRGEQYF. The CDR3 bases are TGTGCCAGCAGCCCCGCACCTATTAGGGGGGAGCAGTACTTC.

This clone was detected only a few times. The chain recombines TRBV14 with TRBJ2-7, with 7 positions matching TRBD2. CDR1 is SGHDN, CDR2 FVKESK, per germline. Trimming took 6 bases from V and 2 from J; bases not matched to a gene: 10. The CDR3 has 15 amino acids. CDR3 in DNA: TGTGCCAGCAGTCCCCGGGAGGCTCTGCCCTACGAGCAGTACTTC. This translates into CASSPREALPYEQYF.

The rearrangement uses TRBV30 and TRBJ2-2; D unresolved. CDR3 size: 11 residues. Germline V gene lookup returns CDR1 GTSNPN and CDR2 SVGIG (reference sequence). Trimming stripped 3 bases from V and 8 bases from J, with 7 bases between. The DNA for the CDR3 is TGTGCCTGGAGGCAGACAGGGGAGCTGTTTTTT. Translation: CAWRQTGELFF. Variable domain in full (rest from reference TRBV30 and TRBJ2-2): SQTIHQWPATLVQPVGSPLSLECTVEGTSNPNLYWYRQAAGRGLQLLFYSVGIGQISSEVPQNLSASRPQDRQFILSSKKLLLSDSGFYLCAWRQTGELFFGEGSRLTVL.

The rearrangement links TRBV9 to TRBJ2-3; D possibly corresponds to TRBD2 (5 bases). The germline V gene encodes CDR1 SGDLS and CDR2 YYNGEE. The CDR3 runs 16 residues. Between the trimmed V and J ends, which lost 2 bases and 0 bases, there was a span of 13 bases. CDR3 DNA: TGTGCCAGCAGCGTTGGAGGAGGTACTAGCACAGATACGCAGTATTTT. Translating it yields CASSVGGGTSTDTQYF.

V is TRBV6-1 and J is TRBJ1-3; D remains unclear. Trimming took off 2 bases at V and 1 base at J, with 9 bases between the two ends. The CDR3 extends over 15 amino acids. CDR1 is MNHNS, CDR2 SASEGT, per germline. CDR3 nucleotides: TGTGCCAGCAGTGAAAGGAGGGAATCTGGAAACACCATATATTTT. As protein: CASSERRESGNTIYF.

This clone was observed once. This chain uses TRBV4-2 with TRBJ1-2; D is unresolved. V was shortened by 8 bases and J by 4 bases, with 14 bases between the two germline ends. The CDR3 runs to 13 residues. Germline V gene data show CDR1 as LGHNA and CDR2 as YNFKEQ. The CDR3 nucleotides are TGTGCCAGCGGCTCCTCGGGAACCTATGGCTACACCTTC. Translated, it gives CASGSSGTYGYTF.

V is TRBV15 and J is TRBJ1-4; D remains ambiguous. The CDR3 length is 15 residues. V lost 0 bases to trimming and J lost 7 bases, with 12 bases between them. Per germline, CDR1 LNHNV and CDR2 YYDKDF (reference sequence). The CDR3 nucleotides read TGTGCCACCAGCAGAGATAATCCCGAGGGTGAAAAACTGTTTTTT. Protein: CATSRDNPEGEKLFF.

V is TRBV4-1 and J is TRBJ2-2, with 11 bases fitting TRBD2. This CDR3 contains 18 residues. Germline CDR1 MGHRA, CDR2 YSYEKL. V was clipped by 0 bases and J by 6 bases; unmatched bases: 9. DNA of the CDR3: TGCGCCAGCAGCCAAGATAGAACTAGCGGGAGAAGTCCCGGGGAGCTGTTTTTT. Translated, it gives CASSQDRTSGRSPGELFF.

This clone was counted once. V and J are TRBV21-1 and TRBJ1-2; the table's D call, TRBD1, has no DNA check behind it. TRBV21-1 is classified as a pseudogene. The CDR3 spans 13 residues. CDR3 nucleotides: TGTGCCAGCAGCAACGGACAGACCTATGGCTACACCTTC. Protein: CASSNGQTYGYTF.

This clone was detected only once. The chain couples TRBV4-1 to TRBJ1-2, with 9 bases identical to TRBD1. Unmatched junction bases numbered 10, after V lost 2 bases and J lost 6 bases. Germline CDR1 and CDR2: MGHRA and YSYEKL. The CDR3 has 16 amino acids. This CDR3 is CASSQSDRDRAHGYTF. The CDR3 DNA is TGCGCCAGCAGCCAATCGGACCGGGACAGGGCTCATGGCTACACCTTC.

V and J are TRBV5-1 and TRBJ2-3, with 7 bases that match TRBD2. The CDR3 loop spans 15 amino acids. After removal of 0 bases from V and 4 bases from J, the junction contained 5 bases not matched to a gene. The V gene's germline CDR1 is SGHRS and CDR2 YFSETQ. The CDR3 sequence is CASSLAGGEADTQYF. The CDR3 DNA reads TGCGCCAGCAGCTTGGCTGGGGGGGAGGCAGATACGCAGTATTTT.

The gene calls are TRBV6-1 and TRBJ1-6, with 8 bases identical to TRBD1. J lost 13 bases, V lost 8 bases, and 10 bases had no gene match. Per the germline V gene, CDR1 is MNHNS and CDR2 is SASEGT. The CDR3 is made up of 13 amino acids. Here the CDR3 reads CASLGQGFYPLHF. The CDR3 region has the DNA TGTGCCAGCTTAGGACAGGGCTTTTACCCCCTCCACTTT.

This clone was detected only once. The chain has TRBV10-1 and TRBJ2-1; D possibly corresponds to TRBD2 (6 bases). Trimming pared 5 bases from V and 5 bases from J, leaving 22 bases between. CDR3 size: 17 residues. CDR1 is WNHNN, CDR2 SYGVQD, per germline (reference sequence). CDR3 protein: CASSKIAAVGADNEQFF. The CDR3 DNA sequence: TGCGCCAGCAGTAAGATAGCGGCGGTAGGGGCAGACAATGAGCAGTTCTTC.

This sequence joins TRBV5-6 and TRBJ1-6; maybe TRBD1 (5 bases). CDR1 and CDR2 (germline): SGHDT, YYEEEE. CDR3 size: 15 residues. The V gene lost 3 bases and the J gene lost 7 bases, with 14 bases spanning the gap. The CDR3 DNA is TGTGCCAGCAGCTCCGATAATAACAGGAATTCACCCCTCCACTTT. It codes for CASSSDNNRNSPLHF. Full variable domain (outside the CDR3, taken from reference TRBV5-6 and TRBJ1-6): DAGVTQSPTHLIKTRGQQVTLRCSPKSGHDTVSWYQQALGQGPQFIFQYYEEEERQRGNFPDRFSGHQFPNYSSELNVNALLLGDSALYLCASSSDNNRNSPLHFGNGTRLTVT.

This clone has a handful of counts. This chain links TRBV5-1 with TRBJ1-2; the D gene is possibly TRBD1 (5 bases). This CDR3 contains 14 residues. The V gene lost 0 bases and the J gene lost 7 bases, with 13 bases spanning the gap. CDR1 and CDR2 from the germline V gene are SGHRS and YFSETQ. The CDR3 sequence is CASSLVEGQGGYTF. CDR3 nucleotide sequence: TGCGCCAGCAGCTTGGTGGAGGGCCAGGGTGGCTACACCTTC. Full variable domain (rest looked up from reference TRBV5-1 and TRBJ1-2): KAGVTQTPRYLIKTRGQQVTLSCSPISGHRSVSWYQQTPGQGLQFLFEYFSETQRNKGNFPGRFSGRQFSNSRSEMNVSTLELGDSALYLCASSLVEGQGGYTFGSGTRLTVV.

The CDR3 nucleotides are TGTGCCAGCAGCTTAGCTCGCAGGGGGCCTAATCAGCCCCAGCATTTT. It yields the protein CASSLARRGPNQPQHF. The rearrangement uses TRBV7-8 and TRBJ1-5, with TRBD1 identical over 8 bases. The CDR3 extends over 16 amino acids. After removal of 0 bases from V and 4 bases from J, the junction contained 5 bases not matched to a gene. Germline V gene data show CDR1 as SGHVS and CDR2 as FQNEAQ.

V and J are TRBV4-1 and TRBJ2-3, with D hard to call. V dropped 2 bases and J dropped 0 bases, with 12 bases sitting between them. Per the germline V gene, CDR1 is MGHRA and CDR2 is YSYEKL. This CDR3 is 16 amino acids long. DNA of the CDR3: TGCGCCAGCAGCCAATTTAGCCGTACTAGCACAGATACGCAGTATTTT. Translating gives CASSQFSRTSTDTQYF.

The CDR3 is CAISLQGSPLHF. CDR3 nucleotides: TGTGCCATCAGCTTACAGGGATCACCCCTCCACTTT. This rearrangement joins TRBV10-3 to TRBJ1-6; a possible D gene is TRBD1 (6 bases). From germline, CDR1 is ENHRY and CDR2 SYGVKD. The V gene lost 6 bases and the J gene lost 10 bases, with 10 bases spanning the gap. The CDR3 contains 12 residues.

This chain uses TRBV10-3 with TRBJ2-1; a possible D gene is TRBD1 (5 bases). Trimming cost V 10 bases and J 5 bases, with 18 bases left between them. CDR3 length: 14 residues. CDR1 is ENHRY and CDR2 is SYGVKD in the germline V gene. The CDR3 sequence: CASRSDRSNNEQFF. CDR3 bases: TGTGCCAGCAGGTCAGACAGATCTAACAATGAGCAGTTCTTC.

The chain couples TRBV29-1 to TRBJ2-3; 7 bases are shared with TRBD1. The CDR3 is 14 amino acids. CDR1 is SQVTM and CDR2 is ANQGSEA in the germline V gene. The V gene end was trimmed by 5 bases and the J gene end by 1 base; junction bases not matched to a gene: 6. The DNA of the CDR3 is TGCAGCGTTCTCTCAGGACAGGGCACAGATACGCAGTATTTT. It is translated as CSVLSGQGTDTQYF.

The chain has TRBV5-1 and TRBJ2-1; 9 bases agree with TRBD1. With 3 bases clipped from V and 5 bases from J, the junction kept 6 bases outside the gene matches. CDR1 is SGHRS and CDR2 is YFSETQ in the germline V gene. The CDR3 covers 15 residues. The CDR3 sequence is CASSSHGTGNNEQFF. In nucleotides, the CDR3 is TGCGCCAGCAGCTCGCATGGGACAGGGAACAATGAGCAGTTCTTC.